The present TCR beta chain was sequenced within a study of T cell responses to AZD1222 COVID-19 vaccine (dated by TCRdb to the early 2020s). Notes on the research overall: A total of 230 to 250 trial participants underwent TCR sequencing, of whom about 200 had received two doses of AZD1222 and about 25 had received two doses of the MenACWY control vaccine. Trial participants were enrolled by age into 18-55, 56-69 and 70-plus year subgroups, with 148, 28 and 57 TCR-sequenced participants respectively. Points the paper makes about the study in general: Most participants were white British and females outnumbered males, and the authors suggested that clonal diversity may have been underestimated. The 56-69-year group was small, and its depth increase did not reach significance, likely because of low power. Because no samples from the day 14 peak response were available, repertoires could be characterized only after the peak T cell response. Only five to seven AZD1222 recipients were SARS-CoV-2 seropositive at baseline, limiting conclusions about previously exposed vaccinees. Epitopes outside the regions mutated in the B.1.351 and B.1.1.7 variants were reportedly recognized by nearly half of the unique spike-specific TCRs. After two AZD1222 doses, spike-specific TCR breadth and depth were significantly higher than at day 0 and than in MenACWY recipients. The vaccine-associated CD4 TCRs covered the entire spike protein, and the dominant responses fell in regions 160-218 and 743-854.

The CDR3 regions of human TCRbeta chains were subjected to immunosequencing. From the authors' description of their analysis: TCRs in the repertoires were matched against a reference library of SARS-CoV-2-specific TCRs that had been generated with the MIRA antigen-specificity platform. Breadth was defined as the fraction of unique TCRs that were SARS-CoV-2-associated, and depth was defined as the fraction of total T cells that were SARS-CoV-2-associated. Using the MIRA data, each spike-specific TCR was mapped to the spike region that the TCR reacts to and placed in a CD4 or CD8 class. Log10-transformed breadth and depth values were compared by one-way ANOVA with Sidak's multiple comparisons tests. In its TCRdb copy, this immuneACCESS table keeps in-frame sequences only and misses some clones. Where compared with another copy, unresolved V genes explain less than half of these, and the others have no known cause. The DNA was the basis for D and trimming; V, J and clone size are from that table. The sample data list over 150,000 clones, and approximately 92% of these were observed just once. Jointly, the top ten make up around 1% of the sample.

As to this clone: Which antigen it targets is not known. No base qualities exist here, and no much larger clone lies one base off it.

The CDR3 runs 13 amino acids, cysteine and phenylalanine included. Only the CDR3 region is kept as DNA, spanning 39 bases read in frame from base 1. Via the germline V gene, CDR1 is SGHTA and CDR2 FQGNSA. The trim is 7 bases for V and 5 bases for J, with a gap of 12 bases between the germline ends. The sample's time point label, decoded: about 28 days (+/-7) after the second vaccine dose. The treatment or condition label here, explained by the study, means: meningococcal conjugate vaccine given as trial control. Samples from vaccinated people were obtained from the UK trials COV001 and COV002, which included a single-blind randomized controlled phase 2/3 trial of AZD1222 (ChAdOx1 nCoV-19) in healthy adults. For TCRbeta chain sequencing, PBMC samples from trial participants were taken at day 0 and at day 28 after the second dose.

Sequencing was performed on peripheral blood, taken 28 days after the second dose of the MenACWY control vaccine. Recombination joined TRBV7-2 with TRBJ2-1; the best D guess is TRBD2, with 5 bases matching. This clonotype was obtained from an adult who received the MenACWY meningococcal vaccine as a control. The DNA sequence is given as TGTGCCAGCACTTACGGACTCGACAATGAGCAGTTCTTC. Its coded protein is CASTYGLDNEQFF.